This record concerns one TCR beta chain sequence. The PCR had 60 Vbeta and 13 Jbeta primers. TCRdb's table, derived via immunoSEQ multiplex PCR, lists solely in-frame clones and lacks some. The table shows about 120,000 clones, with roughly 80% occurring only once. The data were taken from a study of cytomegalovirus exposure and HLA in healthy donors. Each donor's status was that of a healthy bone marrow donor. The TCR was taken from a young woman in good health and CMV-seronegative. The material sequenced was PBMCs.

CDR3 nucleotide sequence: TGTGCCAGCAGCTTAGGCGGGGGGCCCAATGAGCAGTTCTTC. Translation: CASSLGGGPNEQFF. The rearrangement joins TRBV7-3 to TRBJ2-1; 8 positions agree with TRBD2. The length of the CDR3 is 14 residues. With 2 bases clipped from V and 6 bases from J, the junction kept 3 bases outside the gene matches. CDR1 SGHTA and CDR2 FQGTGA come from the germline V gene.